This TCR beta chain was observed in a study of CD8 T cells in ankylosing spondylitis. This CDR3 has 14 amino acids. Germline CDR1 SGHTA, CDR2 FQGNSA. This clonotype was counted many times. No antigen is known for it. The junction and the germline gene differ at one end; a read error may be behind it. General study points: From matched ankylosing spondylitis synovial fluid, disease-linked clones were reportedly recovered at significantly enriched levels. There was a TCR beta motif, made of several highly homologous variants, that appeared characteristic of ankylosing spondylitis blood. Certain motif variants had earlier appeared in reactive arthritis synovial fluid and blood.

Libraries for TCR beta were made by quantitative 5'-RACE with molecular barcodes. Each CDR3 protein is one row after TCRdb ran MiXCR on the 5' RACE reads. The table has more than 500,000 distinct CDR3 sequences, roughly 5.3% seen once. Sequenced input: blood, either unsorted or a sorted T cell fraction (not recorded which). The chain has TRBV7-2 and TRBJ2-2, with D tentatively TRBD1 (7 bases). This receptor was taken from a male donor with ankylosing spondylitis. The CDR3 sequence is CASNLGGGSGELFF. The CDR3 DNA reads TGTGCCAGCAACTTAGGAGGGGGCTCCGGGGAGCTGTTTTTT.